This TCR beta chain was observed in a study of blood T cell repertoires in COVID-19 (TCRdb year 2020). In the study overall: Samples covering the acute and convalescent phases of COVID-19 were provided by collaborators in the United States, Italy and Spain. The material from the prospective study consisted of cDNA or gDNA derived from T cells, B-cell-depleted T cells, or PBMCs. Deeply sampled blood TCRbeta repertoires from subjects exposed to, actively infected with, or recovered from COVID-19 were included in the dataset. The repertoires were made available in a free public database intended to serve as a resource for research on the immune response to SARS-CoV-2. The samples were drawn from the first 160 participants of the ongoing ImmuneRACE study and from some 1,300 subjects provided by 6 global collaborators. Sample metadata almost always included a de-identified subject ID, COVID-19 status, age in years and sex. Where HLA class I and class II types were available, the types were taken from metadata supplied by the sample provider, not from assay-based typing.

Overall results and qualifications from the work: The amount of clinical and demographic metadata varied by source and participant and was provided uncurated.

The immunoSEQ Assay, a bias-controlled multiplex PCR, was used to amplify TCRbeta CDR3 regions from genomic DNA. In the original analysis: Nucleated cell counts per sample were estimated from amplification of reference gene primers within the assay. Sequence reads were collapsed and filtered to measure the absolute abundance of every unique TCRbeta CDR3 rearrangement. For each sample, productive Simpson clonality was calculated by taking the square root of Simpson's diversity index across productive rearrangements. TCRdb took over this immuneACCESS table, retaining in-frame rearrangements with V and J assigned. Such tables are incomplete; in checked studies, under half of the missing clones stem from an unresolved V gene, and the remainder is unexplained. V, J and clone size are taken as reported in that table, and D and trimming were inferred from the DNA itself. Across this sample there are approximately 90,000 clones, with about 84% seen only once. The top ten clonotypes cover around a quarter of the sample.

Whole blood was collected in K2EDTA tubes by collaborating institutions according to the institutions' own protocols. For TCRbeta analysis, collaborators shipped samples as frozen whole blood, isolated PBMCs, or DNA extracted from either of those sample types. Concerning this clone itself: This receptor's antigen is unknown. Base quality data are lacking; no much larger clone is found one base away.

Based on the germline V gene (reference sequence), the CDR1 and CDR2 sequences are LNHNV and YYDKDF. The CDR3 covers 13 residues, taking in both the cysteine and the phenylalanine. Only the CDR3 portion is preserved as DNA: 39 bases, with reading frame beginning at the first base. Trimmed from V: 8 bases; trimmed from J: 3 bases; junction bases lacking a gene match: 3. The material sequenced was peripheral blood. In this chain, TRBV15 is recombined with TRBJ1-4, with 7 bases matching TRBD1. The sequence came from a man at least 80 years old with active or convalescent COVID-19. The CDR3 here reads CATGGTANEKLFF. The bases read TGTGCCACCGGGGGGACAGCTAATGAAAAACTGTTTTTT.